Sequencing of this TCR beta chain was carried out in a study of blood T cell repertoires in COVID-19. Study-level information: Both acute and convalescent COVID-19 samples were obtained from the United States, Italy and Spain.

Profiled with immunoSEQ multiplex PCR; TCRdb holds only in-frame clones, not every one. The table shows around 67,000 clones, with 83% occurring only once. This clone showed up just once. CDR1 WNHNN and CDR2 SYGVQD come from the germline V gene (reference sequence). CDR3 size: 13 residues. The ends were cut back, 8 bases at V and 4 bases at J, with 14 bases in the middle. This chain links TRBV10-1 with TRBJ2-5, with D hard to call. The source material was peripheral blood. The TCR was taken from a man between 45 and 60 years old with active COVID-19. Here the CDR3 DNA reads TGCGCCAGCGCAGAATCACTACGAGAGACCCAGTACTTC. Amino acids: CASAESLRETQYF.